The 16 T cell receptor beta chains listed next were all sequenced from one sample in a study of T cell changes during pregnancy in multiple sclerosis. The assay was immunoSEQ multiplex PCR, and TCRdb's table has in-frame clones only and misses some. The sample yields 35,000 to 40,000 clones, more than 75% seen once. The sequencing here drew on peripheral blood, taken in the third trimester of pregnancy. The receptors derive from a female donor in good health, enrolled as a control in a pregnancy study.

The genes are TRBV29-1 and TRBJ1-1; TRBD1 matches at 9 bases. CDR1 SQVTM and CDR2 ANQGSEA come from the germline V gene. The CDR3 length is 15 residues. Unmatched junction bases numbered 10, after V lost 1 base and J lost 7 bases. CDR3 residues: CSVEASGQGLGEAFF. The CDR3 nucleotides are TGCAGCGTTGAAGCGTCTGGACAGGGGTTAGGTGAAGCTTTCTTT.

V usage is TRBV7-6 and J usage is TRBJ1-5; D is ambiguous. V lost 3 bases, J lost 5 bases, and 8 bases lay in between. This CDR3 spans 13 amino acids. The germline gives CDR1 SGHVS, CDR2 FNYEAQ. CDR3 sequence (DNA): TGTGCCAGCAGCTTCGGGGAGGATCAGCCCCAGCATTTT. It encodes CASSFGEDQPQHF.

The V call is TRBV28, the J call TRBJ2-1; TRBD1 might be the D (6 bases). The CDR3 runs 15 residues. CDR1 is MDHEN, CDR2 SYDVKM, per germline. The V gene lost 4 bases and the J gene lost 5 bases, with 15 bases spanning the gap. The CDR3 protein is CASSSRDNGDNEQFF. DNA of the CDR3: TGTGCCAGCAGTTCACGGGACAACGGAGACAATGAGCAGTTCTTC.

This clone has only a few counts. The rearrangement links TRBV5-1 to TRBJ2-6; D may be TRBD2 (7 bases). The V gene's germline CDR1 is SGHRS and CDR2 YFSETQ. V shed 0 bases and J shed 2 bases, with 12 bases lying between them. The CDR3 contains 17 residues. The CDR3 coding sequence is TGCGCCAGCAGCTTGGGACCGGGGGGCGCTGGGGCCAACGTCCTGACTTTC. Protein sequence: CASSLGPGGAGANVLTF.

The rearrangement joins TRBV9 to TRBJ1-4; the D is unclear. From germline, CDR1 is SGDLS and CDR2 YYNGEE. V was pared by 4 bases and J by 2 bases, with 15 bases between. The CDR3 spans 16 residues. In DNA, the CDR3 is TGTGCCAGCAGCCCCGGGTCGAGGGATACTAATGAAAAACTGTTTTTT. Encoded protein: CASSPGSRDTNEKLFF.

The V and J genes are TRBV7-8 and TRBJ2-5, with 8 nucleotides matching TRBD1. The CDR3 extends over 16 amino acids. V lost 3 bases, J lost 2 bases, and 8 bases stayed unmatched. The germline V gene has CDR1 SGHVS and CDR2 FQNEAQ. In nucleotides, the CDR3 is TGTGCCAGCAGCTTTTTCGCCAGGGGGCTTCAAGAGACCCAGTACTTC. This sequence encodes CASSFFARGLQETQYF.

The chain is built from TRBV27 and TRBJ2-5; D gene unclear. The germline V and J ends were trimmed by 5 bases and 5 bases, with 12 bases remaining between them. Germline V CDR1 and CDR2: MNHEY, SMNVEV (reference sequence). The length of the CDR3 is 13 residues. CDR3 nucleotide sequence: TGTGCCAGCAGTCAAAGGCGAGGCGAGACCCAGTACTTC. It translates to CASSQRRGETQYF.

V gene TRBV14 combines with J gene TRBJ2-1; D unclear. The CDR3 consists of 15 residues. Germline lookup yields CDR1 SGHDN and CDR2 FVKESK. V was cut by 3 bases and J by 6 bases, with 15 bases left in between. CDR3 DNA: TGTGCCAGCAGCCAGGCAGGCCACGCCACCAATGAGCAGTTCTTC. This codes for CASSQAGHATNEQFF.

The chain has TRBV7-3 and TRBJ1-1, with a possible D match to TRBD1 (6 bases). Germline loops: CDR1 SGHTA, CDR2 FQGTGA. V was shortened by 8 bases and J by 2 bases, with 15 bases between the two germline ends. CDR3 length: 14 amino acids. CDR3 loop: CASGKTGPNTEAFF. CDR3 coding DNA: TGTGCCAGCGGGAAGACAGGACCCAACACTGAAGCTTTCTTT.

This clone has only a few counts. The rearrangement uses TRBV11-3 and TRBJ2-2; 7 bases fit TRBD2. Per the germline V gene, CDR1 is SGHNT and CDR2 is YENEEA. With 6 bases clipped from V and 2 bases from J, the junction kept 6 bases outside the gene matches. The CDR3 is made up of 15 amino acids. CDR3: CASRQGTTNTGELFF. In DNA, the CDR3 is TGTGCCAGCAGACAAGGGACTACAAACACCGGGGAGCTGTTTTTT.

The chain combines TRBV29-1 with TRBJ2-3, with D perhaps matching TRBD2 (5 bases). The germline gives CDR1 SQVTM, CDR2 ANQGSEA. Trimming removed 6 bases from V and 2 bases from J, with 9 bases in between. The CDR3 covers 12 residues. The CDR3 nucleotides read TGCAGCGTGGAGAGGGACACAGATACGCAGTATTTT. The encoded protein is CSVERDTDTQYF.

This chain connects TRBV7-8 to TRBJ2-1; TRBD2 aligns across 11 bases. The CDR3 runs 16 residues. The ends lost 5 bases at V and 0 bases at J; junction bases unmatched: 3. The germline V gene encodes CDR1 SGHVS and CDR2 FQNEAQ. DNA for the CDR3: TGTGCCAGCAGCGGCACTAGCGGGAGCTCCTACAATGAGCAGTTCTTC. This translates into CASSGTSGSSYNEQFF.

This chain uses TRBV7-9 with TRBJ2-2; TRBD2 aligns across 10 bases. The V gene end was trimmed by 7 bases and the J gene end by 11 bases; junction bases not matched to a gene: 13. CDR3 length: 15 amino acids. Germline CDR1 is SEHNR and CDR2 is FQNEAQ (reference sequence). The chain's CDR3 is CASKSSGSFPSELFF. In DNA, the CDR3 is TGTGCCAGCAAATCTAGCGGGAGCTTTCCATCCGAGCTGTTTTTT.

V gene TRBV7-9 combines with J gene TRBJ1-1; tentatively, D is TRBD1 (5 bases). The length of the CDR3 is 15 residues. Germline V CDR1 and CDR2: SEHNR, FQNEAQ (reference sequence). Trimming removed 6 bases at V and 0 bases at J, with 14 bases between. Here the CDR3 reads CASSIREDMNTEAFF. CDR3 DNA sequence: TGTGCCAGCAGTATTCGAGAGGACATGAACACTGAAGCTTTCTTT.

This sequence joins TRBV28 and TRBJ1-1, with D maybe TRBD1 (5 bases). CDR1 and CDR2 from the germline V gene are MDHEN and SYDVKM. Trimming shortened V by 1 base and J by 3 bases, and 24 bases separated the two germline ends. The CDR3 is 19 amino acids. CDR3 loop: CASSLSVSWGDPSDTEAFF. The CDR3 nucleotides are TGTGCCAGCAGTTTATCGGTTTCATGGGGGGACCCGTCAGACACTGAAGCTTTCTTT.

This rearrangement joins TRBV5-1 to TRBJ2-5; 13 bases fit TRBD2. In germline, CDR1 is SGHRS, CDR2 YFSETQ. The CDR3 covers 23 residues. V was clipped by 2 bases and J by 1 base; unmatched bases: 23. DNA for the CDR3: TGCGCCAGCAGCTTCCCAAATAAAATCCGGACTAGCGGGGGCCTCCGGGGCCAAGAGACCCAGTACTTC. Its protein is CASSFPNKIRTSGGLRGQETQYF.